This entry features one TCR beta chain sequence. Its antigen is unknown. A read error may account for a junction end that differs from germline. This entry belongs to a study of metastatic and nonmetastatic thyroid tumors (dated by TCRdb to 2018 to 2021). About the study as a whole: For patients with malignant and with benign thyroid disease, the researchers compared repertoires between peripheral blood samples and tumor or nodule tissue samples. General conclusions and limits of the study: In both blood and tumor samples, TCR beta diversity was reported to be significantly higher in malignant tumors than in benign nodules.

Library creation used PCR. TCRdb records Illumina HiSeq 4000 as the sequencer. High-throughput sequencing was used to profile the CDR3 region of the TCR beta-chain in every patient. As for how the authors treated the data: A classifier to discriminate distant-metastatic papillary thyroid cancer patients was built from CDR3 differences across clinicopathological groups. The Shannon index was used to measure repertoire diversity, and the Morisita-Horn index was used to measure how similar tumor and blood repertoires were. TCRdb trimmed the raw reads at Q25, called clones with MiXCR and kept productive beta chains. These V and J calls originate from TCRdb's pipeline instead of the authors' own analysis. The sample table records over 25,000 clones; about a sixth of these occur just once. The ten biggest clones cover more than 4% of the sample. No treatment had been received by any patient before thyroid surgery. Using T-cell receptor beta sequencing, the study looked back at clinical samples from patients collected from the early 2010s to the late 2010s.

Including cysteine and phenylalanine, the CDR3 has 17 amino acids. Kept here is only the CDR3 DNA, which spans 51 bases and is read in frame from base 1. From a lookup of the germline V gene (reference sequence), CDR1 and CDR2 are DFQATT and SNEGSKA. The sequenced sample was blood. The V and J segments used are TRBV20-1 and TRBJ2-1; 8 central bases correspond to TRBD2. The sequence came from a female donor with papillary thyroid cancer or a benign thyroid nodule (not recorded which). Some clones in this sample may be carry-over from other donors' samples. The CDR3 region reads CSAHDACGGSSYDEQFF. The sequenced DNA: TGCAGTGCCCACGACGCGTGCGGGGGGAGCTCCTACGATGAGCAGTTCTTC.